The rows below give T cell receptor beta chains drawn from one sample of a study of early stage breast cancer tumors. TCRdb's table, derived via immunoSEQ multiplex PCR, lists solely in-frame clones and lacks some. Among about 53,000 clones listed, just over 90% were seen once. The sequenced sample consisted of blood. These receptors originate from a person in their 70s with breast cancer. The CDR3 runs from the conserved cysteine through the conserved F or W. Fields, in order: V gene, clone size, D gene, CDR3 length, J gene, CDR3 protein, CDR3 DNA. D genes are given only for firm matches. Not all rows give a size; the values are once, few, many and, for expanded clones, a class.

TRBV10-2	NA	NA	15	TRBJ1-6	CASGFGGGVNSPLHF	TGCGCCAGCGGCTTCGGGGGAGGCGTTAATTCACCCCTCCACTTT
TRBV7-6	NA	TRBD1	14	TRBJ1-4	CASSLEGAYEKLFF	TGTGCCAGCAGCTTGGAGGGGGCGTATGAAAAACTGTTTTTT
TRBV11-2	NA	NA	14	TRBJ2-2	CASSRWTATGELFF	TGTGCCAGCAGCCGATGGACTGCCACCGGGGAGCTGTTTTTT
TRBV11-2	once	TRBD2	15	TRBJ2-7	CASSFGGLAAYEQYF	TGTGCCAGCAGCTTTGGGGGACTAGCGGCCTACGAGCAGTACTTC
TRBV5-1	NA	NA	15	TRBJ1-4	CASSPWTATNEKLFF	TGCGCCAGCAGCCCCTGGACAGCAACTAATGAAAAACTGTTTTTT
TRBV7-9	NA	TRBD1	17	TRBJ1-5	CASSLDRTGIPNQPQHF	TGTGCCAGCAGCTTAGACCGGACAGGGATACCCAATCAGCCCCAGCATTTT
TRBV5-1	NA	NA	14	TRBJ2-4	CASSLDEGGNIQYF	TGCGCCAGCAGCTTGGACGAGGGGGGGAACATTCAGTACTTC
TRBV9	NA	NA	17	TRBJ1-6	CASSVGQIYSYNSPLHF	TGTGCCAGCAGCGTTGGACAGATCTACTCCTATAATTCACCCCTCCACTTT
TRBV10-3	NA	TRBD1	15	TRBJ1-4	CAISPGQGVSEKLFF	TGTGCCATCAGCCCGGGACAGGGCGTTAGTGAAAAACTGTTTTTT
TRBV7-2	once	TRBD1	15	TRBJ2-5	CASSARAGQGETQYF	TGTGCCAGCAGCGCGCGGGCCGGACAGGGAGAGACCCAGTACTTC
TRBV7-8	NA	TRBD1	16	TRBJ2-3	CASSPSTGASTDTQYF	TGTGCCAGCAGCCCCTCCACAGGGGCGAGCACAGATACGCAGTATTTT
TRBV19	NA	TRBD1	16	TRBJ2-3	CASSRTGEADTDTQYF	TGTGCCAGTAGTCGAACAGGGGAAGCGGACACAGATACGCAGTATTTT
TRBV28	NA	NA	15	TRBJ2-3	CASSSSGPGTDTQYF	TGTGCCAGCAGTTCCAGCGGGCCGGGCACAGATACGCAGTATTTT
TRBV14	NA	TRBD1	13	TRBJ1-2	CASSDRGSYGYTF	TGTGCCAGCAGCGACAGGGGGTCCTATGGCTACACCTTC
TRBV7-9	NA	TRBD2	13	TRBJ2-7	CASSTGGSYEQYF	TGTGCCAGCAGCACGGGGGGTTCCTACGAGCAGTACTTC
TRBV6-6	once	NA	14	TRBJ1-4	CASSYGGTGEKLFF	TGTGCCAGCAGTTACGGGGGGACGGGTGAAAAACTGTTTTTT
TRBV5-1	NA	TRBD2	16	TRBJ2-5	CASSLGTSGSMQTQYF	TGCGCCAGCAGCCTAGGGACTAGCGGGAGCATGCAGACCCAGTACTTC
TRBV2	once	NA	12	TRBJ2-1	CASSGSSGEQFF	TGTGCCAGCAGCGGGAGCTCAGGTGAGCAGTTCTTC
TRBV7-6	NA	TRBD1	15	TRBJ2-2	CASSRDRPNTGELFF	TGTGCCAGCAGCCGGGACAGGCCTAACACCGGGGAGCTGTTTTTT
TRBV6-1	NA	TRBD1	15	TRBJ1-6	CASSEHGTGVSPLHF	TGTGCCAGCAGTGAACACGGGACAGGGGTATCACCCCTCCACTTT
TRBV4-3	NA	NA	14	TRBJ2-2	CASRPWQGGGELFF	TGCGCCAGTAGGCCCTGGCAGGGCGGCGGGGAGCTGTTTTTT
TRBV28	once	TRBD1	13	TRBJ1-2	CASSLDRDYGYTF	TGTGCCAGCAGTTTGGACAGGGATTATGGCTACACCTTC
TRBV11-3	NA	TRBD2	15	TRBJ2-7	CASNLGSGSSYEQYF	TGTGCCAGCAACCTAGGGAGCGGGAGTTCCTACGAGCAGTACTTC
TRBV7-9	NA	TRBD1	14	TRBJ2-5	CASSSGGVGGTQYF	TGTGCCAGCAGCTCAGGGGGCGTAGGGGGGACCCAGTACTTC
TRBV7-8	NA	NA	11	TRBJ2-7	CASSRVDEQYF	TGTGCCAGCAGCCGCGTCGACGAGCAGTACTTC
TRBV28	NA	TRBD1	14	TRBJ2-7	CASSSGTGAYEQYF	TGTGCCAGCAGTTCAGGGACAGGGGCTTACGAGCAGTACTTC
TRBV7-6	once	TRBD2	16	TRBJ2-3	CASSLQGLAGADTQYF	TGTGCCAGCAGCCTCCAAGGACTAGCGGGGGCAGATACGCAGTATTTT
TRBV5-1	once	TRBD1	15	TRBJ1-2	CASSVGQSGLYGYTF	TGCGCCAGCAGCGTGGGACAGTCCGGATTATATGGCTACACCTTC
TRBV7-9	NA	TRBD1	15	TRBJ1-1	CASSPGTGIFTEAFF	TGTGCCAGCAGCCCTGGGACAGGGATTTTCACTGAAGCTTTCTTT
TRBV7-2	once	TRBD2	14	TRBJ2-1	CASPGSGGYNEQFF	TGTGCCAGCCCCGGCAGCGGGGGTTACAATGAGCAGTTCTTC
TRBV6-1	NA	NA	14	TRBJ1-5	CASTGHYSNQPQHF	TGTGCCAGTACAGGGCACTATAGCAATCAGCCCCAGCATTTT
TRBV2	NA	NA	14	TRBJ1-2	CASSEGRGLGGYTF	TGTGCCAGCAGTGAAGGCAGGGGATTAGGTGGCTACACCTTC
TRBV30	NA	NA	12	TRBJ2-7	CAWSWASYEQYF	TGTGCCTGGAGCTGGGCCTCCTACGAGCAGTACTTC